These T cell receptor beta chains were read from a single sample in a study of regulatory T cells in long-lasting Graves disease. MiXCR, run by TCRdb on the multiplex PCR reads, gives a single entry per CDR3 protein. Of about 610,000 distinct CDR3 sequences in the sample, roughly a sixth were seen once. This same sample was also part of a study on T cells in Graves' hyperthyroidism and ophthalmopathy.

The sequenced sample was peripheral blood mononuclear cells (PBMCs), obtained at new diagnosis, from a patient treated with antithyroid drugs. Receptors were obtained from a young man with Graves disease. Each CDR3 is given with its conserved first and last residue.

v_call,cdr3_aa
TRBV15,CATSKGGTDTQYF
TRBV7-2,CASSPGVGHLEQFF
TRBV29-1,CSVKRGLLSETQYF
TRBV5-1,CASSLLGTGDEELFF
TRBV5-5,CASRGDRVGAGELFF
TRBV3-1,CASSQESGGGWYGYTF
TRBV20-1,CSARAITGVGYNEQFF
TRBV3-1,CASSQDRDNSNYGYTF
TRBV5-1,CASSRQGLASYNEQFF
TRBV7-9,CASSSTYGGSEGTQYF
TRBV6-2/TRBV6-3,CASTEGWGRRGNEQFF
TRBV3-1,CASSQDRQSAGEQYF
TRBV27,CASSFWGSSDSPLHF
TRBV20-1,CSAGAAGVSYEQYF
TRBV2,CASGRLLSYEQYF
TRBV18,CASSPPTVDNEQFF
TRBV27,CASSVLRASGSYEQYF
TRBV7-9,CASSSSGGQLYEQYF
TRBV11-1,CASSASEKLFF
TRBV2,CASSESAGETQYF
TRBV24-1,CATSDHSGGSNKYNEQFF
TRBV3-1,CASSQGDRALYF
TRBV11-2,CASSGPTGLYEQYF
TRBV25-1,CASTLNGWEQYF
TRBV20-1,CSAHRRPNTGELFF
TRBV15,CATSGIGPRGESNQPQHF
TRBV20-1,CSAPNLRQKSSYNEQFF
TRBV10-2,CASSASSGNQETQYF
TRBV3-1,CASSPNTGGDWYEQYF
TRBV29-1,CSVGGTGGGGYTF
TRBV28,CASSPGGNNSPLHF